A selection of T cell receptor beta chains follows, all from one sample in a study of response to subunit inactivated influenza vaccine. TCRdb reanalysed the RT-PCR reads using MiXCR and keeps one entry per CDR3 protein. The sample has about 310,000 distinct CDR3 sequences; just over 20% are singletons. Source: PBMCs from blood, taken less than 22 months after vaccination. Every receptor here comes from a man in his fifties or sixties who received an inactivated influenza vaccine. The conserved cysteine and the conserved F or W are not part of the CDR3 here. A D gene is named only where the DNA matches it firmly.

>TRBV20-1|.
SARPSGTSTDTQY
>TRBV15|TRBD1
ATERGGTGIYNEQF
>TRBV28|.
ASSLPDGGRYEQY
>TRBV6-5|.
ASFYVVEGYGYT
>TRBV20-1|TRBD1
SWTGGASYNEQF
>TRBV7-2|TRBD1
ASSLDSGTGAYGYT
>TRBV4-3|.
ASSQEFTDRIIDEQY
>TRBV21-1|.
ASSKAYLGDPEQF
>TRBV28|.
ASSLLQPISNEQF
>TRBV9|.
ASSVSLLEDTQY
>TRBV3-1|TRBD2
ASSQIGLAGGYEQY
>TRBV6-2/TRBV6-3|.
ASSSSLRPANTEAF
>TRBV5-1|.
ASSLDREKLF
>TRBV6-2/TRBV6-3|TRBD1
ASSSWGGQGGYFSNQPQH
>TRBV2|TRBD2
ASSDPGLAPLGVSDTQY
>TRBV24-1|.
ATSDTGLQETQY
>TRBV5-1|TRBD1
ASSSGQVYGYT
>TRBV15|TRBD1
ATSRDRAGGTGYT
>TRBV7-9|.
ASSSSDRGSNQPQH
>TRBV27|.
ASGRVGQHYNSPLH
>TRBV4-3|.
ASSQYQGKVDEQY
>TRBV11-2|.
ASSPPSGQETQY
>TRBV19|.
ASSISQGRGNEQY
>TRBV18|.
ASSPPSVNTEAF
>TRBV19|.
ASSIRAKGGNQPQH
>TRBV20-1|.
SASDRSGDDTQY
>TRBV4-2|TRBD2
ASRIRPLAGATGELF
>TRBV7-8|TRBD1
ASSSRDRERLAGYT
>TRBV11-2|.
ASSTPKRQRANYGYT
>TRBV6-2/TRBV6-3|TRBD1
ASTPGGPAGYNEQF
>TRBV4-1|.
ASSPLWGDLNQPQH